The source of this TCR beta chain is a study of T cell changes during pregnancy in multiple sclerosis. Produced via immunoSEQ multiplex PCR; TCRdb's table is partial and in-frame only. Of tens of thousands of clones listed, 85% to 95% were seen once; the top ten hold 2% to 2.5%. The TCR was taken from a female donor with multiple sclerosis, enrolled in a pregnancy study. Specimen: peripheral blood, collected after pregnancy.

The CDR3 sequence: CASSQGVAGKKQFF. The CDR3, as DNA: TGCGCCAGCAGTCAGGGGGTAGCGGGAAAGAAGCAGTTCTTC. The chain recombines TRBV10-2 with TRBJ2-1; D is perhaps TRBD2 (8 bases). Germline V gene sequence: CDR1 WSHSY, CDR2 SAAADI. Trimming stripped 5 bases from V and 11 bases from J, with 19 bases between. The CDR3 extends over 14 amino acids.